This T cell receptor beta chain was captured by sequencing in a study of shared clonotypes between healthy human individuals. V lost 7 bases and J lost 5; bases outside the gene matches: 12. This CDR3 region has 15 residues. The germline CDR1 and CDR2 sequences are LNHDA and SQIVND (reference sequence). All donors were healthy HIV-negative adults lacking recent acute infections or vaccinations. Tens of millions of PBMCs were counted before genomic DNA extraction. Clones were read by immunoSEQ multiplex PCR, and TCRdb kept only the in-frame ones, dropping some. The repertoire holds about 460,000 clones, with around 77% as singletons.

The chain links TRBV19 to TRBJ2-3; 7 nucleotides align to TRBD1. The receptor was isolated from a woman in her thirties or forties in good health. Some clones in this sample may be carry-over from other donors' samples. Input material: PBMCs. The CDR3 sequence: CASTPGQVVGDTQYF. Written as DNA, the CDR3 is TGTGCCAGTACCCCTGGACAGGTGGTGGGAGATACGCAGTATTTT.